This TCR beta chain was recorded in a study of long-term antiretroviral therapy in people with HIV (dated by TCRdb to 2022 to 2024). Background on the whole study: The earliest samples were collected approximately a decade before the 2015 WHO recommendation for immediate ART, a period when ART was typically delayed until CD4 counts fell. A total of about 190 cryopreserved PBMC samples were contributed to the cohort by 30 adults with confirmed HIV infection, with samples collected serially over a mean of about 6 years (range 1-12). Of the 30 participants with HIV, approximately 11 were female. Whether ART initiation and durable HIV suppression were associated with changes in peripheral blood TRB repertoire composition and diversity was tested in a retrospective serial study. Test extractions of a monoclonal T-cell line alongside fewer than 40 polyclonal samples showed no cross-contamination during QIAcube processing. The research as a whole found: Inferences about post-ART repertoire changes are limited because no data were available on ART adherence, viral resistance or therapy changes. Because cell numbers in pre-ART samples were limited, unsorted PBMC were profiled instead of sorted CD4+ and CD8+ T cells. Starting ART was linked to a significant rise in TRB diversity, yet even with long-term ART the diversity remained significantly lower than in transplant donor controls. HIV repertoires had narrower CDR3 length ranges than controls, and the network structure suggested an antigen-experienced repertoire that shifted only slightly toward naive after ART. Owing to limited PBMC availability, only the TCR beta chain was sequenced, without alpha chain pairing. The samples span the years 2004 to 2017, and the ART regimens used may be less effective than current regimens. At every time point, the repertoire was dominated by expanded TRB clones first identified before ART initiation, although this dominance fluctuated and, in many PLHIV, declined after ART.

Based on the germline V gene (reference sequence), the CDR1 and CDR2 sequences are GTSNPN and SVGIG. V loses 0 bases of germline sequence and J loses 6 bases, and the interval between the two ends is 14 bases. The CDR3 runs 15 residues from the cysteine to the phenylalanine. The only DNA kept is the CDR3, 45 bases in frame from the first base. To be included, a participant needed at least one PBMC sample from before ART initiation plus at least two post-ART samples. All participants with HIV were treated in the United States of America. Before DNA extraction, cryopreserved samples containing roughly 0.9-11 million PBMC were thawed and washed. At the time of the earliest PBMC sample, participants with HIV were aged between roughly 20 and 60 years. Per participant, PBMC samples came from 1-4 timepoints prior to ART initiation and 2-8 timepoints following ART initiation, for a median of 7 samples. For every participant, serial HIV viral load, CD4+ T-cell count, ART history and demographic data were obtained. Genomic DNA was extracted from unsorted PBMC with a Qiagen kit on a QIAcube, with processing performed in batches of 12 samples.

Details on this clone: What this receptor recognizes is not known. No clone much larger than this one lies a single base away; base qualities are absent.

Sequencing of the TRB variable region was done with the immunoSEQ hsTCRB v3.0 assay at survey level resolution. A depth of roughly 35,000-55,000 T-cell genomes per sample was targeted for TRB sequencing. TRB libraries were pooled and sequenced on an Illumina MiSeq using a v3 150-cycle kit. The original pipeline was this. Repertoire analysis was performed in R inside a reproducible Nextflow workflow that covered QC, data transformation and analysis. Custom analyses were implemented in LymphoSeq2, an R package for AIRR-Seq data exploration. A handful of samples yielding fewer than 5000 total TRB sequences were excluded, leaving about 190 analyzed HIV repertoires. Among the approximately 190 retained HIV repertoires, 59 were collected before ART initiation and approximately 130 after ART initiation. Repertoires were downsampled to 5000 TRB nucleotide sequences, with summary statistics averaged over 100 downsampling iterations. Only TRB sequences with CDR3 regions of at least seven amino acids were retained for analysis. Two measures captured diversity: a Shannon entropy-derived clonality score and the Gini coefficient. In repertoire networks, the top 5000 CDR3 amino acid sequences were linked whenever an edit distance of one separated two sequences. For TRB CDR3 amino acid sequences, GLIPH2 was used to predict antigen specificity groups and MHC restriction. To flag known CMV, EBV, HIV or tissue antigen associations, CDR3 amino acid sequences were matched against VDJdb and McPAS-TCR. Pre-ART, post-ART and control groups were compared with Wilcoxon signed-rank tests and Holm-Bonferroni correction. TCRdb took this table from immuneACCESS and kept in-frame rearrangements with V and J called. Such tables lack part of the clones; where checked against another copy, unresolved V genes explain under half of the gap, and the rest is unexplained. Clonal size and the V and J genes are those of that table, whereas D and trimming came from the DNA. The sample yields just over 20,000 clones; about 80% were counted once. 4% to 6% of the sample belongs to the ten largest clones.

The sequenced sample was unsorted PBMCs, obtained 0.5 years after starting antiretroviral therapy. The origin of this receptor is a man aged 18-30 years with HIV. Recombination joined TRBV30 with TRBJ2-2, and perhaps TRBD1 as D gene, on 7 matching bases. The DNA sequence is given as TGTGCCTGGAGTGTTGCTGCCAGGGGGGCCGGGGAGCTGTTTTTT. Translated, this is CAWSVAARGAGELFF.